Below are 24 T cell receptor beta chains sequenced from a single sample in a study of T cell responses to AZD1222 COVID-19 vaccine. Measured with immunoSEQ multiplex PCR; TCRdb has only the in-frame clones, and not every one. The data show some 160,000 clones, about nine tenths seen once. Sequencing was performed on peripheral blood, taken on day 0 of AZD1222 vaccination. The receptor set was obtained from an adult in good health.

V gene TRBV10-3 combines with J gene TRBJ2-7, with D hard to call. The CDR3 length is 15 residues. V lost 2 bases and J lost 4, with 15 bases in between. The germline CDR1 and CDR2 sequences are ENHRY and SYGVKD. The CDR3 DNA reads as TGTGCCATCAGTGAGCCCAGCCGGGCAGGATACGAGCAGTACTTC. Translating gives CAISEPSRAGYEQYF.

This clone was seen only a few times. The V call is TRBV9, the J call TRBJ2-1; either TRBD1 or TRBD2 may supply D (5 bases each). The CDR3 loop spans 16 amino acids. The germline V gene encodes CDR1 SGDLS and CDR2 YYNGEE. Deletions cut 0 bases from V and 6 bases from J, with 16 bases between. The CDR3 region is CASSVALGEPRNEQFF. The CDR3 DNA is TGTGCCAGCAGCGTAGCTCTGGGGGAGCCACGCAATGAGCAGTTCTTC.

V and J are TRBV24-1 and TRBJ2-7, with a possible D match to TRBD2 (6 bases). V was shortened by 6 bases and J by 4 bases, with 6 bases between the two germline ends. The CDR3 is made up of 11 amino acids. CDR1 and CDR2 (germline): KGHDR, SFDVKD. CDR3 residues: CATSSGYEQYF. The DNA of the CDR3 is TGTGCCACCAGTAGCGGGTACGAGCAGTACTTC.

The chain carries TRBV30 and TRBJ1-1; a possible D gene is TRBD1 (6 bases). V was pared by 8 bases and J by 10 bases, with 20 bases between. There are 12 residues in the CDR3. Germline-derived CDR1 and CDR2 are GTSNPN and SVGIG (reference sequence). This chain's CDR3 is CAQNSGGRRAFF. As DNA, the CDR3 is TGTGCCCAAAACTCTGGGGGCCGGCGAGCTTTCTTT.

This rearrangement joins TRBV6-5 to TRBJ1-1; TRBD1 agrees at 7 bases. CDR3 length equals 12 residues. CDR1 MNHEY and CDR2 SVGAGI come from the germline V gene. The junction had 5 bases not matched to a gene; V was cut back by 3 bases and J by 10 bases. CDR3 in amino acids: CASSYTGEGAFF. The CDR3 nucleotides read TGTGCCAGCAGTTATACAGGGGAAGGAGCTTTCTTT.

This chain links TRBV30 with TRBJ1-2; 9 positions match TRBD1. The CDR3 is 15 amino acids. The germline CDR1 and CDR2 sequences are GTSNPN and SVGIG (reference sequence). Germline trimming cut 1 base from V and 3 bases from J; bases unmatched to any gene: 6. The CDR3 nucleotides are TGTGCCTGGAGTGAATACAGGGGGCAATACTATGGCTACACCTTC. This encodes CAWSEYRGQYYGYTF.

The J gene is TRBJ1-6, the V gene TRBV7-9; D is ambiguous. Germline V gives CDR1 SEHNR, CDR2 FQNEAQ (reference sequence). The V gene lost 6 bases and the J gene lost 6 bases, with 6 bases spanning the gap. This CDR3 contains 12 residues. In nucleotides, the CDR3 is TGTGCCAGCAGGGACGGTAATTCACCCCTCCACTTT. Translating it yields CASRDGNSPLHF.

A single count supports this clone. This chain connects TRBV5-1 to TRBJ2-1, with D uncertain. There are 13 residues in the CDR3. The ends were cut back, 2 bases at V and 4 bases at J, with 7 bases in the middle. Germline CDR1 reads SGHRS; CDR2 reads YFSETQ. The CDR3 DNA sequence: TGCGCCAGCAGCTTTACAGATTACAATGAGCAGTTCTTC. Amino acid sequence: CASSFTDYNEQFF.

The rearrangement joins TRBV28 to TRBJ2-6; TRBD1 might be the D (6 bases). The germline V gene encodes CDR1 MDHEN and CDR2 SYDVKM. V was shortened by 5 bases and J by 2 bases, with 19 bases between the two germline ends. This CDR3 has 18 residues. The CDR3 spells CASSQDAGALAGANVLTF. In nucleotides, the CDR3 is TGTGCCAGCAGTCAAGATGCAGGGGCTTTGGCTGGGGCCAACGTCCTGACTTTC.

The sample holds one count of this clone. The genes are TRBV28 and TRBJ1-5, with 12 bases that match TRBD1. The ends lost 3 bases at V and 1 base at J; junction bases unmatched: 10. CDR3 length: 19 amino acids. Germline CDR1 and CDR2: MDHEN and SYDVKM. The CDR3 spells CASSFLGQGAGGSNQPQHF. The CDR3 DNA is TGTGCCAGCAGTTTTTTGGGACAGGGGGCGGGAGGAAGCAATCAGCCCCAGCATTTT.

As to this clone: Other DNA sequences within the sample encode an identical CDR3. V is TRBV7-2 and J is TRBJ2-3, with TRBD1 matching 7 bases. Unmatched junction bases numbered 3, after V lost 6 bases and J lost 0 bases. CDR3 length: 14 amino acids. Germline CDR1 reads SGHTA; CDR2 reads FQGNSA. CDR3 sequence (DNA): TGTGCCAGCAGTTCGGGACAGAGCACAGATACGCAGTATTTT. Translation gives CASSSGQSTDTQYF.

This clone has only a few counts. The CDR3 nucleotides are TGTGCCAGCAGCAATACCGGGACTAGTTCCTACGAGCAGTACTTC. Its translation is CASSNTGTSSYEQYF. The chain links TRBV27 to TRBJ2-7; 8 nucleotides align to TRBD2. CDR3 length: 15 amino acids. Trimming at V came to 6 bases and at J to 1 base, leaving 8 bases not matched to a gene. Germline V gene data show CDR1 as MNHEY and CDR2 as SMNVEV (reference sequence).

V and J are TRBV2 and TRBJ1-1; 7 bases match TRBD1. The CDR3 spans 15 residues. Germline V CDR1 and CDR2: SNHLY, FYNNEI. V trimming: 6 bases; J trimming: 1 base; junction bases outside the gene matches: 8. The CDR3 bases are TGTGCCAGCAGGGGACAGACGACCCCGAACACTGAAGCTTTCTTT. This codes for CASRGQTTPNTEAFF.

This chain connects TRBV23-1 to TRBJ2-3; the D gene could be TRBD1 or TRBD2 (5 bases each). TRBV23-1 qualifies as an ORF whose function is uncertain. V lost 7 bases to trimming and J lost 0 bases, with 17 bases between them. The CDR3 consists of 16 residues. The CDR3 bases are TGCGCCAGCACCCCCGGGACCACCCTTAGCACAGATACGCAGTATTTT. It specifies CASTPGTTLSTDTQYF.

The CDR3 spells CAIDPGDRGNTEAFF. The DNA of the CDR3 is TGTGCCATCGACCCTGGGGACAGGGGTAACACTGAAGCTTTCTTT. The chain links TRBV10-3 to TRBJ1-1, with TRBD1 matching over 10 bases. With V trimmed by 8 bases and J by 2 bases, 8 bases remained unmatched. The CDR3 runs 15 residues. Germline V gene lookup returns CDR1 ENHRY and CDR2 SYGVKD.

The CDR3 sequence: CASSQENRGTYEQYF. The CDR3 DNA is TGTGCCAGCAGCCAAGAAAACAGGGGGACTTACGAGCAGTACTTC. The rearrangement uses TRBV3-1 (or the pseudogene TRBV3-2) and TRBJ2-7; 8 nucleotides line up with TRBD1. The germline V gene has CDR1 LGHDT and CDR2 YNNKEL (reference sequence). The V segment lost 0 bases and the J segment 4 bases; nucleotides outside the gene matches: 5. CDR3 size: 15 residues.

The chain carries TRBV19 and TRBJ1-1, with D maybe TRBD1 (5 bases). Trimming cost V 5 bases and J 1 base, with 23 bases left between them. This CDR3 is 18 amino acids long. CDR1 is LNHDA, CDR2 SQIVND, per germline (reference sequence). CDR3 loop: CASSPFRGEKARNTEAFF. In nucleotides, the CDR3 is TGTGCCAGTAGTCCCTTTAGGGGTGAAAAGGCTCGGAACACTGAAGCTTTCTTT.

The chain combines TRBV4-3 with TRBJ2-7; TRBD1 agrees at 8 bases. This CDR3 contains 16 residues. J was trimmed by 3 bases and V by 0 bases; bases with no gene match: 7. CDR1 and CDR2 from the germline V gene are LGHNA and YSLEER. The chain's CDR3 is CASSQDIGTGDYEQYF. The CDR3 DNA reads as TGCGCCAGCAGCCAAGATATCGGGACAGGCGACTACGAGCAGTACTTC.

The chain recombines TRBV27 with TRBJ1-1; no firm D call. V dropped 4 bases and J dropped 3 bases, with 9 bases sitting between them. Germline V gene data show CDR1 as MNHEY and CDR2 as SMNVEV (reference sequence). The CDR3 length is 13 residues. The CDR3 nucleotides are TGTGCCAGCAGTTCAGCTTGGGACACTGAAGCTTTCTTT. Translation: CASSSAWDTEAFF.

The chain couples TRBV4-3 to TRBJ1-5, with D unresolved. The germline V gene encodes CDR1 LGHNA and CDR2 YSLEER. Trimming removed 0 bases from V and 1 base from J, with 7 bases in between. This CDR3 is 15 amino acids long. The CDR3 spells CASSQDSTSNQPQHF. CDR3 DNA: TGCGCCAGCAGCCAAGATAGCACAAGCAATCAGCCCCAGCATTTT.

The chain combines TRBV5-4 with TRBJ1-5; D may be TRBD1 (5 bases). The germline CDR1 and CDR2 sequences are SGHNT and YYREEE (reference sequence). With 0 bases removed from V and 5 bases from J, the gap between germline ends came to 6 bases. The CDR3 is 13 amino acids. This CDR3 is CASSLGGDQPQHF. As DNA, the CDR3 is TGTGCCAGCAGCTTGGGGGGGGATCAGCCCCAGCATTTT.

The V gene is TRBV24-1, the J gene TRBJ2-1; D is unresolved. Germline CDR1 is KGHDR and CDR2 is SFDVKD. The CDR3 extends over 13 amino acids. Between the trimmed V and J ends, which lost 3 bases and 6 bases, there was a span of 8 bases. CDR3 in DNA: TGTGCCACCAGTGATCCAAACTTCAATGAGCAGTTCTTC. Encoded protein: CATSDPNFNEQFF.

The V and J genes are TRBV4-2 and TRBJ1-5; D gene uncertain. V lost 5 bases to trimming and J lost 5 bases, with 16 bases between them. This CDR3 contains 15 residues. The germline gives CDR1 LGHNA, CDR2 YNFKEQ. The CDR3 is CASSFSMAGDQPQHF. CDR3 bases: TGTGCCAGCAGCTTTTCAATGGCTGGGGATCAGCCCCAGCATTTT.

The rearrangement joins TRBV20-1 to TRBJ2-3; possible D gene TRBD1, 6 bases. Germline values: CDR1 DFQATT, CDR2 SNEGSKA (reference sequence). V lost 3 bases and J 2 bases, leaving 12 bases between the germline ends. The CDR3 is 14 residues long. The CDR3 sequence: CSASGGGHTDTQYF. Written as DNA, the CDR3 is TGCAGTGCTAGTGGTGGGGGACACACAGATACGCAGTATTTT.